The 9 T cell receptor beta chains reported below all come from one sample, sequenced in a study of blood T cell repertoires in COVID-19. TCRdb's copy holds only in-frame clones and misses some; the assay was immunoSEQ multiplex PCR. Of tens of thousands of clones in the sample, under 90% were seen once. The specimen was peripheral blood. The source is a woman aged 70 to 79 with acute or convalescent COVID-19.

The chain combines TRBV28 with TRBJ1-1, with D possibly matching TRBD1 (5 bases). The CDR3 runs to 13 residues. Germline loops: CDR1 MDHEN, CDR2 SYDVKM. Trimming removed 5 bases from V and 6 bases from J, with 13 bases in between. CDR3 nucleotide sequence: TGTGCCAGCAGTCCCAGGGTCCCCCCTGAAGCTTTCTTT. Encoded protein: CASSPRVPPEAFF.

The rearrangement links TRBV5-6 to TRBJ2-7; 11 nucleotides agree with TRBD2. The junction had 3 bases not matched to a gene; V was cut back by 2 bases and J by 2 bases. The CDR3 has 15 residues. In germline, CDR1 is SGHDT, CDR2 YYEEEE. DNA of the CDR3: TGTGCCAGCAGCTTTAGCGGGAGGGCTGCCTACGAGCAGTACTTC. It encodes CASSFSGRAAYEQYF.

The chain recombines TRBV18 with TRBJ2-4; 9 nucleotides align to TRBD2. This CDR3 is 17 amino acids long. Germline CDR1 reads KGHSH; CDR2 reads LQKENI. J gave up 4 bases and V 0 bases, and 7 bases lay outside the gene matches. CDR3 sequence: CASSPPKLAGIKNIQYF. The CDR3 region has the DNA TGTGCCAGCTCACCACCGAAACTAGCGGGCATAAAAAACATTCAGTACTTC.

The chain links TRBV6-5 to TRBJ1-4; 8 bases match TRBD1. V gave up 0 bases and J gave up 5 bases; unmatched junction bases: 5. The CDR3 has 16 amino acids. Germline CDR1 is MNHEY and CDR2 is SVGAGI. CDR3 protein: CASSYSSGGGNEKLFF. The CDR3 coding sequence is TGTGCCAGCAGTTACTCTTCAGGGGGCGGGAATGAAAAACTGTTTTTT.

The chain combines TRBV5-4 with TRBJ1-6; 9 nucleotides line up with TRBD1. This CDR3 region has 17 residues. Per the germline V gene, CDR1 is SGHNT and CDR2 is YYREEE (reference sequence). Trimming cost V 4 bases and J 7 bases; bases outside gene matches: 12. The CDR3 loop is CASSAAGTGLRNSPLHF. CDR3 nucleotides: TGTGCCAGCAGCGCAGCCGGGACAGGGTTACGGAATTCACCCCTCCACTTT.

This clone was seen a single time. The gene calls are TRBV5-5 and TRBJ2-7; maybe TRBD2 (6 bases). Germline CDR1 and CDR2: SGHKS and YYEKEE (reference sequence). The V gene lost 7 bases and the J gene lost 2 bases, with 16 bases spanning the gap. This CDR3 is built from 14 residues. CDR3 DNA: TGTGCCAGCGGATGGTCCGGGGGTCCCTACGAGCAGTACTTC. Translated: CASGWSGGPYEQYF.

The V call is TRBV30, the J call TRBJ1-5, with 7 nucleotides matching TRBD1. The CDR3 loop spans 16 amino acids. Germline values: CDR1 GTSNPN, CDR2 SVGIG (reference sequence). V lost 1 base and J lost 4; bases outside the gene matches: 10. The CDR3 here is CAWSAGQFFLNQPQHF. The CDR3 DNA reads TGTGCCTGGAGTGCGGGACAGTTCTTTCTTAATCAGCCCCAGCATTTT.

V is TRBV3-1 (or the pseudogene TRBV3-2) and J is TRBJ2-2, with 9 bases identical to TRBD2. The CDR3 is made up of 17 amino acids. Germline CDR1 and CDR2: LGHDT and YNNKEL (reference sequence). J was trimmed by 7 bases and V by 1 base; bases with no gene match: 10. DNA of the CDR3: TGTGCCAGCAGCCAAGTGTTGCGGGGGGGCCGCGGCGGGGAGCTGTTTTTT. Translated, it gives CASSQVLRGGRGGELFF.

The CDR3 region is CAIRETGGYAFF. The CDR3, as DNA: TGTGCCATCAGGGAGACAGGGGGTTATGCTTTCTTT. The chain combines TRBV10-3 with TRBJ1-1, with TRBD1 identical over 9 bases. The CDR3 extends over 12 amino acids. Germline CDR1 reads ENHRY; CDR2 reads SYGVKD. J gave up 11 bases and V 6 bases, and 7 bases lay outside the gene matches.